These 32 T cell receptor beta chains were sequenced from one sample in a study of shared clonotypes between healthy human individuals. Clones were sequenced by immunoSEQ multiplex PCR, and TCRdb holds only the in-frame ones, with some missing. The table has approximately 2,300,000 clones, around 92% seen once. The sequenced material came from naive CD4+ T cells from PBMCs. Indicated subset: CD45RA+ positively selected. These receptors originate from a man in his late teens or twenties in good health. Some clones in this sample may be carry-over from other donors' samples.

The chain is built from TRBV6-5 and TRBJ1-4, with no clear D. Germline V gives CDR1 MNHEY, CDR2 SVGAGI. V lost 6 bases and J 0 bases, leaving 5 bases between the germline ends. The CDR3 extends over 13 amino acids. Here the CDR3 DNA reads TGTGCCAGCAGAGACCCAACTAATGAAAAACTGTTTTTT. It yields the protein CASRDPTNEKLFF.

The V and J genes are TRBV2 and TRBJ2-5; possible D gene TRBD2, 5 bases. CDR1 is SNHLY and CDR2 is FYNNEI in the germline V gene. The length of the CDR3 is 15 residues. Trimming left V 5 bases short and J 2 bases short, with 15 bases between. This chain's CDR3 is CASSRSKAVQETQYF. CDR3 DNA: TGTGCCAGCAGTAGGTCTAAAGCGGTACAAGAGACCCAGTACTTC.

The chain carries TRBV5-1 and TRBJ1-6; D gene uncertain. This CDR3 region has 15 residues. Per the germline V gene, CDR1 is SGHRS and CDR2 is YFSETQ. With 0 bases removed from V and 0 bases from J, the gap between germline ends came to 4 bases. CDR3 DNA: TGCGCCAGCAGCTTGGACAACTCCTATAATTCACCCCTCCACTTT. It translates to CASSLDNSYNSPLHF.

The J gene is TRBJ1-2, the V gene TRBV28; no definite D call. Trimming stripped 8 bases from V and 6 bases from J, with 7 bases between. The CDR3 covers 10 residues. Germline assignment: CDR1 MDHEN and CDR2 SYDVKM. CDR3 nucleotide sequence: TGTGCCAGCTTTAGGCATGGCTACACCTTC. This gives the protein CASFRHGYTF.

This chain joins TRBV5-1 and TRBJ1-1; TRBD1 agrees at 9 bases. This CDR3 contains 14 residues. V trimming: 4 bases; J trimming: 5 bases; junction bases outside the gene matches: 6. CDR1 is SGHRS, CDR2 YFSETQ, per germline. CDR3 DNA sequence: TGCGCCAGCAGCCACCCCGACAGGGGGACTGAAGCTTTCTTT. Amino acids: CASSHPDRGTEAFF.

The chain employs TRBV11-3 and TRBJ2-5; D is perhaps TRBD2 (5 bases). Per the germline V gene, CDR1 is SGHNT and CDR2 is YENEEA. V lost 5 bases and J lost 2, with 15 bases in between. The CDR3 sequence is 15 residues long. CDR3 residues: CASSPGEGIQETQYF. The CDR3 DNA is TGTGCCAGCAGCCCCGGTGAGGGCATTCAAGAGACCCAGTACTTC.

This rearrangement joins TRBV6-1 to TRBJ1-2; 7 nucleotides match TRBD1. The CDR3 runs to 13 residues. Germline CDR1 is MNHNS and CDR2 is SASEGT. With V trimmed by 2 bases and J by 4 bases, 1 base remained unmatched. CDR3 in DNA: TGTGCCAGCAGTGAAAGGGGGCCCTATGGCTACACCTTC. It codes for CASSERGPYGYTF.

V usage is TRBV28 and J usage is TRBJ2-2, with D hard to call. V was shortened by 5 bases and J by 0 bases, with 13 bases between the two germline ends. Germline CDR1 and CDR2: MDHEN and SYDVKM. CDR3 length: 16 amino acids. DNA of the CDR3: TGTGCCAGCAGTCGCGCTTCGAAGCCGAACACCGGGGAGCTGTTTTTT. This sequence encodes CASSRASKPNTGELFF.

The chain has TRBV5-1 and TRBJ2-7; weak D call: TRBD1 (6 bases). The CDR3 sequence is 12 residues long. V was cut by 4 bases and J by 6 bases, with 11 bases left in between. Germline loops: CDR1 SGHRS, CDR2 YFSETQ. CDR3 nucleotide sequence: TGCGCCAGCAGCCTAAACAGGGCCGAGCAGTACTTC. Translation: CASSLNRAEQYF.

The gene calls are TRBV27 and TRBJ2-1, with 10 bases fitting TRBD1. The CDR3 is made up of 15 amino acids. Germline V lookup: CDR1 MNHEY, CDR2 SMNVEV (reference sequence). V trimming: 6 bases; J trimming: 6 bases; junction bases outside the gene matches: 8. CDR3 coding DNA: TGTGCCAGCAGAACACCGGGACAGGGGTCCAATGAGCAGTTCTTC. Translated: CASRTPGQGSNEQFF.

The chain is built from TRBV7-3 and TRBJ2-1; perhaps TRBD1 as D (5 bases). Deletions cut 4 bases from V and 0 bases from J, with 10 bases between. This CDR3 region has 15 residues. CDR1 and CDR2 from the germline V gene are SGHTA and FQGTGA. The CDR3 loop is CASSSGHHSYNEQFF. CDR3 in DNA: TGTGCCAGCAGCTCTGGACACCACTCCTACAATGAGCAGTTCTTC.

This chain links TRBV5-1 with TRBJ2-1; D might be TRBD1 (7 bases). Germline CDR1 SGHRS, CDR2 YFSETQ. This CDR3 has 15 amino acids. V dropped 6 bases and J dropped 4 bases, with 17 bases sitting between them. CDR3 in DNA: TGCGCCAGCAACTCCGCGACAGGGAGGTACAATGAGCAGTTCTTC. Its protein is CASNSATGRYNEQFF.

About this clone itself: Other nucleotide sequences from this sample produce the same CDR3. The rearrangement joins TRBV4-1 to TRBJ2-7, with 12 nucleotides matching TRBD2. Germline V gives CDR1 MGHRA, CDR2 YSYEKL. V lost 2 bases to trimming and J lost 1 base; unmatched junction nucleotides: 3. There are 16 residues in the CDR3. The CDR3 DNA reads TGCGCCAGCAGCCAACCTACTAGCGGGAGGTCCTACGAGCAGTACTTC. Residues: CASSQPTSGRSYEQYF.

This clone has a single count. This sequence joins TRBV4-3 and TRBJ2-1, with D unresolved. Germline V lookup: CDR1 LGHNA, CDR2 YSLEER. Trimming pared 1 base from V and 2 bases from J, leaving 12 bases between. The CDR3 totals 16 residues. The CDR3 nucleotides are TGCGCCAGCAGCCAAGCCCCCATAGCTACCTACAATGAGCAGTTCTTC. This translates into CASSQAPIATYNEQFF.

The genes are TRBV2 and TRBJ2-7; D assignment may be TRBD1 or TRBD2 (6 bases each). Germline values: CDR1 SNHLY, CDR2 FYNNEI. The CDR3 covers 16 residues. V gave up 2 bases and J gave up 0 bases, with 14 bases separating them. The CDR3 spells CASSERRGVSSYEQYF. In nucleotides, the CDR3 is TGTGCCAGCAGTGAAAGGAGGGGGGTAAGCTCCTACGAGCAGTACTTC.

This clone occurred once. The chain joins TRBV30 to TRBJ2-7, with TRBD2 matching over 9 bases. CDR1 and CDR2 (germline): GTSNPN, SVGIG (reference sequence). The junction had 6 bases not matched to a gene; V was cut back by 0 bases and J by 3 bases. This CDR3 contains 15 residues. CDR3 region: CAWSVGLATNYEQYF. Here the CDR3 DNA reads TGTGCCTGGAGTGTAGGACTAGCGACTAACTACGAGCAGTACTTC.

The chain carries TRBV2 and TRBJ2-1, with D perhaps matching TRBD1 (5 bases). This CDR3 contains 17 residues. Trimming removed 6 bases at V and 4 bases at J, with 22 bases between. The germline V gene encodes CDR1 SNHLY and CDR2 FYNNEI. The CDR3 DNA reads as TGTGCCAGCAGAGCGATGGGGCCCCTATCAAATTACAATGAGCAGTTCTTC. Amino acids: CASRAMGPLSNYNEQFF.

The J gene is TRBJ2-5, the V gene TRBV15; TRBD1 matches 7 bases. Germline CDR1 reads LNHNV; CDR2 reads YYDKDF (reference sequence). This CDR3 has 15 amino acids. J was trimmed by 7 bases and V by 4 bases; bases with no gene match: 12. The CDR3 DNA sequence: TGTGCCACCAGCAAGGACAGGCCGCAAGTCGTGACCCAGTACTTC. This gives the protein CATSKDRPQVVTQYF.

The chain couples TRBV2 to TRBJ2-7, with D possibly matching TRBD2 (5 bases). This CDR3 has 12 amino acids. The V and J ends lost 6 bases and 11 bases respectively, with 17 bases between them. CDR1 is SNHLY, CDR2 FYNNEI, per germline. The DNA for the CDR3 is TGTGCCAGCAGGCTCAGCGGCCTCGGGGAGTACTTC. Translated, it gives CASRLSGLGEYF.

The chain joins TRBV6-1 to TRBJ1-5, with 7 positions matching TRBD1. V shed 6 bases and J 3 bases; nucleotides not matched to a gene: 8. Germline loops: CDR1 MNHNS, CDR2 SASEGT. This CDR3 comprises 15 residues. This chain's CDR3 is CASSPTDRVNQPQHF. The CDR3 DNA follows: TGTGCCAGCAGCCCAACTGACAGGGTCAATCAGCCCCAGCATTTT.

In regard to this clone: Different DNA sequences within this sample yield the same CDR3. This chain connects TRBV9 to TRBJ2-3; no firm D call. The germline gives CDR1 SGDLS, CDR2 YYNGEE. CDR3 length: 12 residues. V dropped 0 bases and J dropped 3 bases, with 2 bases sitting between them. This CDR3 reads CASSVGTDTQYF. DNA for the CDR3: TGTGCCAGCAGCGTAGGAACAGATACGCAGTATTTT.

The chain couples TRBV9 to TRBJ2-3; tentative D call: TRBD1 (5 bases). The V end was cut by 0 bases, the J end by 3 bases, with 8 bases between. This CDR3 has 14 amino acids. Germline CDR1 reads SGDLS; CDR2 reads YYNGEE. CDR3 sequence (DNA): TGTGCCAGCAGCGTAGGCAGGGTTACAGATACGCAGTATTTT. Protein: CASSVGRVTDTQYF.

The CDR3 protein is CASSLKGAGYYNEQFF. As DNA, the CDR3 is TGTGCCAGCAGCTTAAAAGGGGCGGGGTACTACAATGAGCAGTTCTTC. The chain joins TRBV7-3 to TRBJ2-1, with a weak D call TRBD2 (6 bases). CDR1 and CDR2 (germline): SGHTA, FQGTGA. Trimming stripped 1 base from V and 3 bases from J, with 13 bases between. The CDR3 is 16 residues long. Full variable domain (missing parts from reference TRBV7-3 and TRBJ2-1): GAGVSQTPSNKVTEKGKYVELRCDPISGHTALYWYRQSLGQGPEFLIYFQGTGAADDSGLPNDRFFAVRPEGSVSTLKIQRTERGDSAVYLCASSLKGAGYYNEQFFGPGTRLTVL.

CDR3 bases: TGCGCCAGCAGTGAGGGCAGGGGGTATGGCTACACCTTC. Amino acids: CASSEGRGYGYTF. V gene TRBV10-1 combines with J gene TRBJ1-2; TRBD1 matches at 7 bases. The CDR3 totals 13 residues. Germline values: CDR1 WNHNN, CDR2 SYGVQD (reference sequence). V shed 2 bases, J shed 5 bases, and the junction held 2 bases outside the gene matches.

This chain joins TRBV6-5 and TRBJ2-5; tentatively, D is TRBD1 (5 bases). The J call is in doubt because the DNA end fits TRBJ2-7 better. The germline V gene encodes CDR1 MNHEY and CDR2 SVGAGI. The CDR3 spans 15 residues. CDR3 bases: TGTGCCAGCAGATATCGACAGACCAACTCCTACGAGCAGTACTTC. It specifies CASRYRQTNSYEQYF.

V gene TRBV6-5 combines with J gene TRBJ2-7; tentatively, D is TRBD2 (6 bases). This CDR3 has 14 amino acids. The V end lost 0 bases, the J end lost 6 bases, and 12 bases lay between the germline ends. Germline-derived CDR1 and CDR2 are MNHEY and SVGAGI. The CDR3 loop reads CASSYSWEAGEQYF. The CDR3 DNA sequence: TGTGCCAGCAGTTACTCGTGGGAGGCCGGCGAGCAGTACTTC.

The gene calls are TRBV5-1 and TRBJ2-7; D gene ambiguous. V was cut by 0 bases and J by 10 bases, with 17 bases left in between. The CDR3 is made up of 14 amino acids. The germline V gene encodes CDR1 SGHRS and CDR2 YFSETQ. CDR3 protein: CASSLAVATRIQYF. As DNA, the CDR3 is TGCGCCAGCAGCTTGGCCGTTGCTACGAGGATCCAGTACTTC. Full variable domain (remainder filled in from reference TRBV5-1 and TRBJ2-7): KAGVTQTPRYLIKTRGQQVTLSCSPISGHRSVSWYQQTPGQGLQFLFEYFSETQRNKGNFPGRFSGRQFSNSRSEMNVSTLELGDSALYLCASSLAVATRIQYFGPGTRLTVT.

This clone has a single count. V is TRBV9 and J is TRBJ2-7; tentatively, D is TRBD1 (6 bases). The CDR3 totals 14 residues. Trimming removed 4 bases from V and 2 bases from J, with 13 bases in between. Germline lookup yields CDR1 SGDLS and CDR2 YYNGEE. CDR3 residues: CASSFRDTTYEQYF. In DNA, the CDR3 is TGTGCCAGCAGCTTCCGGGACACCACCTACGAGCAGTACTTC.

The sample holds one count of this clone. The V and J genes are TRBV2 and TRBJ2-5, with a weak D call TRBD2 (5 bases). V gave up 0 bases and J gave up 13 bases, with 12 bases separating them. There are 12 residues in the CDR3. Looked up from germline, CDR1 is SNHLY and CDR2 is FYNNEI. The CDR3 protein is CASSEAGPAGYF. In nucleotides, the CDR3 is TGTGCCAGCAGTGAAGCGGGCCCGGCGGGGTACTTC.

This CDR3 reads CASSTIKTGAKNTEAFF. In nucleotides, the CDR3 is TGTGCCAGCAGCACCATCAAGACAGGGGCGAAGAACACTGAAGCTTTCTTT. The chain joins TRBV11-2 to TRBJ1-1; TRBD1 matches 8 bases. This CDR3 comprises 17 residues. The germline V gene has CDR1 SGHAT and CDR2 FQNNGV. V lost 5 bases to trimming and J lost 1 base; unmatched junction nucleotides: 12.

Concerning this clone: This sample includes further DNA sequences coding for the same CDR3. The rearrangement joins TRBV5-1 to TRBJ2-2; no clear D. This CDR3 is 16 amino acids long. V lost 0 bases and J 0 bases, leaving 9 bases between the germline ends. Germline V gene data show CDR1 as SGHRS and CDR2 as YFSETQ. The CDR3 DNA sequence: TGCGCCAGCAGCTTGGAGGTAGGGACGAACACCGGGGAGCTGTTTTTT. Protein sequence: CASSLEVGTNTGELFF.

V and J are TRBV27 and TRBJ1-4; weak D call: TRBD1 (5 bases). The germline V and J ends were trimmed by 4 bases and 7 bases, with 13 bases remaining between them. Germline V gene data show CDR1 as MNHEY and CDR2 as SMNVEV (reference sequence). This CDR3 has 14 residues. DNA of the CDR3: TGTGCCAGCAGTTCTCAGGGTGGAGTTGAAAAACTGTTTTTT. It is translated as CASSSQGGVEKLFF. Full variable domain (outside the CDR3, taken from reference TRBV27 and TRBJ1-4): EAQVTQNPRYLITVTGKKLTVTCSQNMNHEYMSWYRQDPGLGLRQIYYSMNVEVTDKGDVPEGYKVSRKEKRNFPLILESPSPNQTSLYFCASSSQGGVEKLFFGSGTQLSVL.